One and the same sample provided the 20 T cell receptor beta chains below, sequenced in a study of CD8+ T cells in alopecia areata. Extracted RNA was reverse transcribed, and the resulting cDNA served as sequencing template. Sequencing used immunoSEQ multiplex PCR; TCRdb keeps in-frame clones, though not all of them. Here the sample spans 110,000 or so clones, around two fifths being singletons. Sequencing was performed on CD4+ T cells sorted from blood. The origin of the receptors is a human donor with alopecia areata.

J is TRBJ2-6 and V is TRBV2; TRBD1 or TRBD2 may be the D gene (6 bases each). CDR3 length: 15 residues. With 5 bases removed from V and 3 bases from J, the gap between germline ends came to 11 bases. In germline, CDR1 is SNHLY, CDR2 FYNNEI. CDR3 DNA sequence: TGTGCCAGCAGTTTACAGGGAGGTGGGGCCAACGTCCTGACTTTC. The encoded protein is CASSLQGGGANVLTF.

CDR3 sequence: CASSEAGVPQETQYF. The CDR3 bases are TGTGCCAGCAGTGAGGCGGGAGTCCCCCAAGAGACCCAGTACTTC. The chain employs TRBV2 and TRBJ2-5, with TRBD2 matching over 7 bases. Trimming removed 3 bases from V and 1 base from J; junction bases left unmatched: 5. Germline V gene sequence: CDR1 SNHLY, CDR2 FYNNEI. The CDR3 contains 15 residues.

The CDR3 is CASSSKQYGSDTEAFF. CDR3 sequence (DNA): TGTGCCAGCAGCAGTAAACAATATGGGTCGGACACTGAAGCTTTCTTT. The genes are TRBV5-6 and TRBJ1-1; no clear D. The CDR3 is made up of 16 amino acids. Germline CDR1 and CDR2: SGHDT and YYEEEE. The V end was cut by 4 bases, the J end by 3 bases, with 19 bases between.

The chain couples TRBV28 to TRBJ2-3; no reliable D call. This CDR3 spans 12 amino acids. From germline, CDR1 is MDHEN and CDR2 SYDVKM. V was trimmed by 3 bases and J by 4 bases, leaving 5 bases between them. The CDR3 here is CASSLTPDTQYF. CDR3 in DNA: TGTGCCAGCAGTTTGACACCAGATACGCAGTATTTT. The full variable domain, with the rest looked up from reference TRBV28 and TRBJ2-3, is DVKVTQSSRYLVKRTGEKVFLECVQDMDHENMFWYRQDPGLGLRLIYFSYDVKMKEKGDIPEGYSVSREKKERFSLILESASTNQTSMYLCASSLTPDTQYFGPGTRLTVL.

This chain uses TRBV4-3 with TRBJ2-3; TRBD2 matches at 12 bases. The CDR3 is made up of 17 amino acids. Germline values: CDR1 LGHNA, CDR2 YSLEER. The V gene end was trimmed by 2 bases and the J gene end by 1 base; junction bases not matched to a gene: 4. This CDR3 reads CASSQLRLAGGTDTQYF. Written as DNA, the CDR3 is TGCGCCAGCAGCCAACTACGACTAGCGGGAGGCACAGATACGCAGTATTTT.

V is TRBV27 and J is TRBJ1-3; D may be TRBD1 (5 bases). The CDR3 length is 14 residues. From germline, CDR1 is MNHEY and CDR2 SMNVEV (reference sequence). Trimming removed 6 bases from V and 1 base from J, with 10 bases in between. The CDR3, as DNA: TGTGCCAGCAGCCTCACAGGATCTGGAAACACCATATATTTT. As protein: CASSLTGSGNTIYF.

There are a few counts of this clone. The CDR3 loop is CASSSYSGTQYF. CDR3 nucleotides: TGTGCCAGCAGCTCCTACTCCGGGACCCAGTACTTC. The chain links TRBV11-2 to TRBJ2-5; no clear D gene. There are 12 residues in the CDR3. The germline gives CDR1 SGHAT, CDR2 FQNNGV. Trimming took 4 bases from V and 7 from J, leaving 10 bases between them.

V and J are TRBV29-1 and TRBJ2-1, with a weak D call TRBD1 (6 bases). The germline V gene encodes CDR1 SQVTM and CDR2 ANQGSEA. Trimming stripped 6 bases from V and 0 bases from J, with 12 bases between. This CDR3 contains 14 residues. The CDR3, as DNA: TGCAGCGTCACGGGACAAAGCTCCTACAATGAGCAGTTCTTC. Residues: CSVTGQSSYNEQFF.

In its sample, this clone was seen a few times. V gene TRBV4-3 combines with J gene TRBJ2-7, with TRBD2 identical over 11 bases. CDR1 LGHNA and CDR2 YSLEER come from the germline V gene. J was trimmed by 3 bases and V by 5 bases; bases with no gene match: 6. The CDR3 runs 15 residues. CDR3 sequence reads: CASSTSTSGSYEQYF. CDR3 sequence (DNA): TGCGCCAGCAGCACCTCTACTAGCGGGAGCTACGAGCAGTACTTC.

For this clone: Sequence at one end of the junction differs from germline and may be a read error. The chain has TRBV7-9 and TRBJ2-1, with D unresolved. CDR3 length: 14 amino acids. CDR1 and CDR2 from the germline V gene are SEHNR and FQNEAQ (reference sequence). CDR3 region: CASSLAVERDLPIF. DNA for the CDR3: TGTGCCAGCAGCTTAGCCGTCGAACGAGACTTGCCGATCTTC.

This clone was observed a few times. The V gene is TRBV14, the J gene TRBJ2-2; the D is unclear. The germline V and J ends were trimmed by 3 bases and 0 bases, with 2 bases remaining between them. The CDR3 has 13 amino acids. In germline, CDR1 is SGHDN, CDR2 FVKESK. The CDR3, as DNA: TGTGCCAGCAGCCATACGAACACCGGGGAGCTGTTTTTT. Translation gives CASSHTNTGELFF.

The gene calls are TRBV9 and TRBJ1-2, with a weak D call TRBD1 (6 bases). Germline V gene sequence: CDR1 SGDLS, CDR2 YYNGEE. Trimming shortened V by 7 bases and J by 1 base, and 14 bases separated the two germline ends. This CDR3 has 14 residues. DNA for the CDR3: TGTGCCAGCGGCGGGGCAGGGGATAACTATGGCTACACCTTC. Translation gives CASGGAGDNYGYTF.

V usage is TRBV12-5 and J usage is TRBJ2-3; 11 nucleotides match TRBD2. Unmatched junction bases numbered 3, after V lost 1 base and J lost 3 bases. Germline lookup yields CDR1 LGHNT and CDR2 FRNRAP. The CDR3 spans 16 residues. This CDR3 is CASGLGTSGSTDTQYF. The CDR3, as DNA: TGTGCTAGTGGTTTGGGCACTAGCGGGAGTACAGATACGCAGTATTTT. Variable domain in full (rest from reference TRBV12-5 and TRBJ2-3): DARVTQTPRHKVTEMGQEVTMRCQPILGHNTVFWYRQTMMQGLELLAYFRNRAPLDDSGMPKDRFSAEMPDATLATLKIQPSEPRDSAVYFCASGLGTSGSTDTQYFGPGTRLTVL.

In its sample, this clone was seen a few times. V and J are TRBV7-9 and TRBJ2-7; TRBD1 is a possible D gene (6 bases). V was clipped by 5 bases and J by 2 bases, with 19 bases between them. The CDR3 length is 16 residues. Germline V gene data show CDR1 as SEHNR and CDR2 as FQNEAQ (reference sequence). This chain's CDR3 is CASSRGHFPSAYEQYF. CDR3 DNA: TGTGCCAGCAGCCGGGGACATTTCCCGTCGGCCTACGAGCAGTACTTC.

CDR3 bases: TGCAGCGTTGAAGAACTAAACTATGGCTACACCTTC. Protein: CSVEELNYGYTF. The chain links TRBV29-1 to TRBJ1-2; D gene uncertain. CDR3 length equals 12 residues. The V gene's germline CDR1 is SQVTM and CDR2 ANQGSEA. V was pared by 0 bases and J by 2 bases, with 4 bases between.

This sequence joins TRBV6-5 and TRBJ1-6; 7 positions match TRBD1. After removal of 2 bases from V and 7 bases from J, the junction contained 8 bases not matched to a gene. From germline, CDR1 is MNHEY and CDR2 SVGAGI. The CDR3 spans 16 residues. CDR3 sequence reads: CASSYANRGANSPLHF. The CDR3 DNA reads as TGTGCCAGCAGTTACGCGAACAGGGGAGCGAATTCACCCCTCCACTTT.

A few counts support this clone. The V call is TRBV4-1, the J call TRBJ1-2; the D gene is possibly TRBD1 (5 bases). Per germline, CDR1 MGHRA and CDR2 YSYEKL. The CDR3 contains 14 residues. V was trimmed by 2 bases and J by 4 bases, leaving 11 bases between them. This CDR3 is CASSQPGRGYGYTF. In DNA, the CDR3 is TGCGCCAGCAGCCAACCGGGGCGCGGCTATGGCTACACCTTC.

J is TRBJ2-3 and V is TRBV4-3; 12 bases map to TRBD2. The V segment lost 4 bases and the J segment 10 bases; nucleotides outside the gene matches: 12. Germline lookup yields CDR1 LGHNA and CDR2 YSLEER. This CDR3 is 16 amino acids long. CDR3 in amino acids: CASSLGTSGPLGAQYF. In DNA, the CDR3 is TGCGCCAGCAGCCTTGGGACTAGCGGGCCTCTAGGGGCGCAGTATTTT.

The chain is built from TRBV5-6 and TRBJ1-2; D gene ambiguous. The length of the CDR3 is 11 residues. Germline CDR1 and CDR2: SGHDT and YYEEEE. Trimming shortened V by 2 bases and J by 7 bases, and 6 bases separated the two germline ends. CDR3 coding DNA: TGTGCCAGCAGCTTAATCAGTGGCTACACCTTC. Translated: CASSLISGYTF.

This clone was recorded a few times. The DNA for the CDR3 is TGTGCCAGCAGTTACGACAGGCAGTATGGCTACACCTTC. It encodes CASSYDRQYGYTF. The chain links TRBV6-6 to TRBJ1-2, with D perhaps matching TRBD1 (6 bases). The length of the CDR3 is 13 residues. CDR1 MNHNY and CDR2 SVGAGI come from the germline V gene (reference sequence). Between the trimmed V and J ends, which lost 2 bases and 5 bases, there was a span of 9 bases.